This T cell receptor (beta chain) was observed in a study of beta chain features in type 1 diabetes. Findings of the study overall: All four CD4+ subsets from Type 1 diabetes patients carried moderately but significantly shorter TCRB CDR3s. Fewer insertions but more deletions were seen at VDJ junctions in type 1 diabetes patients.

As for this clone: Its antigen remains unidentified.

What was sequenced were expressed TCRB transcripts, since all of the isolated RNA had been reverse transcribed. TCRdb's copy holds only in-frame clones and misses some; the assay was immunoSEQ multiplex PCR. Here the sample spans hundreds of thousands of clones, 11% to 15% being singletons. Around 110 mL of blood, on average, came from one heparinised draw per donor. The CDR3 has 16 amino acids. Losses at the gene ends were 0 bases for V and 6 bases for J; bases not matched to a gene: 6. Germline CDR1 and CDR2: SGHVS and FNYEAQ. The receptor comes from a man between 18 and 29 years old with type 1 diabetes. Sequences were obtained from naive CD4+ T cells from blood. The V call is TRBV7-6, the J call TRBJ2-1, with 9 bases lining up with TRBD1. CDR3 DNA: TGTGCCAGCAGCTTAGCGGCCGGGACAGGGCCCAATGAGCAGTTCTTC. It is translated as CASSLAAGTGPNEQFF.